This TCR beta chain was recovered during a study of early T cells in non-severe SARS-CoV-2 infection (TCRdb year 2021). With respect to the entire study: Because TCR sequencing was done on bulk RNA from unsorted whole blood, the alpha and beta chains could not be paired.

Deletion took 0 bases off V and 7 bases off J, with a span of 16 bases between the germline ends. Via the germline V gene, CDR1 is SGHVS and CDR2 FNYEAQ. From cysteine to phenylalanine, the CDR3 is 15 amino acids long. Only the CDR3 part of the read is kept: 45 bases, read in frame from the first base. The library relied on 5' RACE. Sequenced using a NextSeq 500. To correct for sequencing error and PCR bias, the TCR library protocol tagged individual cDNA molecules with unique molecular identifiers. Both TCR alpha and beta chains were sequenced, and tight co-correlation was observed between alpha and beta sequence abundances in each sample. Under the source paper's analysis protocol: Decombinator V4 was used to annotate TCR sequences for V gene, J gene and CDR3. TCRs were defined as expanded if a significant change between any two time points was detected under a Poisson model with p below 0.0001. TCR abundances were normalised to the total number of TCRs sequenced in each sample and reported as counts per million. TRAV1-2 paired with TRAJ12, TRAJ20 or TRAJ33 defined MAIT TCRs, while TRAV10 paired with TRAJ18 defined iNKT TCRs. VDJdb, accessed 1 November 2021, was searched for CMV, EBV and SARS-CoV-2 annotated TCRs, with TCRs annotated for multiple antigens excluded. TCRdb trimmed public reads at Q25 via fastp, called clones via MiXCR and kept in-frame beta chains. Rows with one shared CDR3 protein collapse into an entry with the most common genes and DNA. These V and J calls derive from TCRdb rather than the authors' analysis. This sample has roughly 92,000 distinct CDR3 sequences in its table, and 10% to 15% of those were observed once. Of the sample, approximately 4.7% is held by the ten largest clones.

On the study overall, not on this receptor specifically: VDJdb matching was skewed toward anti-spike CD8 responses and likely underestimated virus-specific expansions, missing private and CD4 specificities.

This clonotype was detected only a few times. Its target antigen remains unknown. Base-call qualities are not available, and no considerably larger clone is one nucleotide away. This was a case-control study nested in a cohort of healthcare workers in London, UK, who had nasopharyngeal swab PCR tests and blood samples taken every week. Healthcare workers were recruited between 23 and 31 March 2020, during the week of the UK lockdown, and were followed weekly for up to about 16 weeks. The source was whole blood, collected at baseline. In this chain, TRBV7-6 is recombined with TRBJ2-7; the D gene is possibly TRBD1, with 6 bases matching. This TCR was recovered from an adult who was a healthcare worker with PCR-confirmed SARS-CoV-2 infection or an uninfected control (not recorded which). The CDR3 reads CASSLAPQGSGEQYF. At the DNA level, the sequence is TGTGCCAGCAGCTTAGCGCCACAGGGCAGTGGGGAGCAGTACTTC.